What follows is one T cell receptor beta chain and its context. Trimming left V 8 bases short and J 0 bases short, with 11 bases between. Per germline, CDR1 SNHLY and CDR2 FYNNEI. The CDR3 runs 14 residues. Living in 24 US areas, the participants were between about 18 and 95 years of age. The data were taken from a study of blood T cell repertoires in COVID-19. Study as a whole: Collection of acute and convalescent COVID-19 samples took place in the United States, Italy and Spain.

Original processing notes: The authors estimated nucleated cell counts from reference gene primer amplification. Clones were read by immunoSEQ multiplex PCR, and TCRdb kept only the in-frame ones, dropping some. For V, J and clone size, that table is used; D and trimming come from the DNA. Here the sample spans 350,000 to 450,000 clones, 91% being singletons. Sample: PBMCs or T cells enriched from blood (not recorded which). The chain employs TRBV2 and TRBJ1-3, with a possible D match to TRBD1 (6 bases). The clonotype comes from a woman aged 40 to 50 who had been exposed to COVID-19. The DNA of the CDR3 is TGTGCCAGCGGACAGACCTTCTCTGGAAACACCATATATTTT. It translates to CASGQTFSGNTIYF. Filled out from reference TRBV2 and TRBJ1-3, the complete variable domain reads EPEVTQTPSHQVTQMGQEVILRCVPISNHLYFYWYRQILGQKVEFLVSFYNNEISEKSEIFDDQFSVERPDGSNFTLKIRSTKLEDSAMYFCASGQTFSGNTIYFGEGSWLTVV.